The text below deals with one T cell receptor (beta chain). Per the study methods: Amplification from reference gene primers served as the basis for estimated nucleated cell counts. Libraries were prepared by immunoSEQ multiplex PCR; TCRdb keeps only in-frame clonotypes and omits some of them. Clone size and the V and J calls come from that table; the DNA yielded D and trimming. This table has about 100,000 clones, around 86% appearing once. The record originates from a study of blood T cell repertoires in COVID-19. Overall study: Samples of COVID-19 (acute and convalescent) were obtained from the United States, Italy and Spain. Sources were T cells, B-cell-depleted T cells, or PBMCs; the material itself was cDNA or gDNA.

This CDR3 comprises 17 residues. Trimming took 5 bases from V and 5 from J; bases not matched to a gene: 14. In germline, CDR1 is MNHEY, CDR2 SMNVEV (reference sequence). The chain recombines TRBV27 with TRBJ2-5; the match to TRBD2 covers 10 bases. The sequenced material came from peripheral blood. This receptor was identified in a man in his forties or fifties with acute or convalescent COVID-19. CDR3 in amino acids: CASSPIIAGGPRETQYF. The CDR3 nucleotides read TGTGCCAGCAGTCCAATTATAGCGGGAGGCCCTCGTGAGACCCAGTACTTC.